The next 26 T cell receptor beta chains were all read from a single sample in a study of early T cells in non-severe SARS-CoV-2 infection (dated by TCRdb to the early 2020s). The library was generated by 5' RACE. Sequenced on a NextSeq 500. TCRdb handled the public reads itself, with Q25 trimming in fastp and clone calling in MiXCR, and kept productive beta chains. Here each entry gathers all rows of one CDR3 protein and keeps the most common genes and DNA. This sample has approximately 23,000 distinct CDR3 sequences in its table, and roughly 4% of those were observed once. Together, the top ten hold roughly 4% of the sample. Material for sequencing was whole blood. All receptors come from an adult who was a healthcare worker with PCR-confirmed SARS-CoV-2 infection or an uninfected control (not recorded which).

The V and J genes are TRBV12-3 or TRBV12-4 and TRBJ1-1; TRBD1 agrees at 7 bases. J gave up 0 bases and V 6 bases, and 7 bases lay outside the gene matches. CDR3 length: 15 residues. The CDR3: CASRQGVKMNTEAFF. The CDR3 DNA reads as TGTGCCAGCAGGCAGGGGGTTAAAATGAACACTGAAGCTTTCTTT.

The chain is built from TRBV20-1 and TRBJ2-1, with TRBD2 matching 12 bases. CDR1 is DFQATT, CDR2 SNEGSKA, per germline (reference sequence). The length of the CDR3 is 14 residues. J gave up 9 bases and V 5 bases, and 8 bases lay outside the gene matches. Here the CDR3 DNA reads TGCAGTGCTCACGGGACTAGCGGGTTGACTGAGCAGTTCTTC. Its protein product is CSAHGTSGLTEQFF.

As regards this clonotype: A much larger clone differs from this one at a single base, so this may be a read error. V and J are TRBV10-3 and TRBJ2-3; TRBD2 might be the D (5 bases). The CDR3 is 12 residues long. CDR1 is ENHRY and CDR2 is SYGVKD in the germline V gene. Deletions cut 9 bases from V and 4 bases from J, with 11 bases between. DNA for the CDR3: TGTGCCATTGCCTGGAGGCCAGATACGCAGTATTTT. Amino acid sequence: CAIAWRPDTQYF.

This clonotype was found many times. The gene calls are TRBV5-3 and TRBJ2-7; D ambiguous. TRBV5-3 is filed as an ORF, its function uncertain. Trimming shortened V by 2 bases and J by 3 bases, and 15 bases separated the two germline ends. This CDR3 has 15 residues. The CDR3 loop is CARSFGQDDFYEQYF. The CDR3 DNA is TGTGCCAGAAGCTTTGGGCAGGACGACTTCTACGAGCAGTACTTC.

This clonotype was detected many times. The rearrangement joins TRBV29-1 to TRBJ2-1, with D perhaps TRBD1 (6 bases). Trimming took 6 bases from V and 3 from J, leaving 21 bases between them. This CDR3 is built from 16 residues. Germline V gene lookup returns CDR1 SQVTM and CDR2 ANQGSEA. The DNA for the CDR3 is TGCAGCGTAACTAGAGGGTCGAGAGGGGGCTACAATGAGCAGTTCTTC. It specifies CSVTRGSRGGYNEQFF.

This clonotype was observed at least ten times. The chain joins TRBV7-8 to TRBJ2-7; TRBD2 aligns across 7 bases. The CDR3 has 15 amino acids. Germline V gives CDR1 SGHVS, CDR2 FQNEAQ. Unmatched junction bases numbered 5, after V lost 2 bases and J lost 1 base. Written as DNA, the CDR3 is TGTGCCAGCAGCTTAAGGCGGGAGCGATCCTACGAGCAGTACTTC. Residues: CASSLRRERSYEQYF.

This clonotype was observed a handful of times. V is TRBV28 and J is TRBJ2-1, with D perhaps TRBD1 (6 bases). CDR1 and CDR2 from the germline V gene are MDHEN and SYDVKM. V gave up 8 bases and J gave up 10 bases, with 9 bases separating them. The CDR3 has 10 residues. In DNA, the CDR3 is TGTGCCAGCCAGGGGCTAGAGCAGTTCTTC. Its protein product is CASQGLEQFF. Combining the CDR3 with reference TRBV28 and TRBJ2-1 gives the whole variable domain DVKVTQSSRYLVKRTGEKVFLECVQDMDHENMFWYRQDPGLGLRLIYFSYDVKMKEKGDIPEGYSVSREKKERFSLILESASTNQTSMYLCASQGLEQFFGPGTRLTVL.

This clonotype was picked up many times. The chain carries TRBV24-1 and TRBJ2-7; D not resolved. In germline, CDR1 is KGHDR, CDR2 SFDVKD. This CDR3 comprises 11 residues. Trimming pared 4 bases from V and 12 bases from J, leaving 12 bases between. The CDR3 DNA sequence: TGTGCCACCAGTGACTACCCCTCGGGGTACTTC. Translation gives CATSDYPSGYF.

This clonotype was seen many times. This sequence joins TRBV27 and TRBJ1-5, with D tentatively TRBD1 (6 bases). The CDR3 extends over 16 amino acids. Looked up from germline, CDR1 is MNHEY and CDR2 is SMNVEV (reference sequence). Trimming took off 2 bases at V and 3 bases at J, with 14 bases between the two ends. CDR3 DNA: TGTGCCAGCAGTTTAATCTATACAGGGTCCAATCAGCCCCAGCATTTT. Amino acid sequence: CASSLIYTGSNQPQHF.

DNA of the CDR3: TGCGCCAGCAGCCAAGATTGGGACCTTCCCTACGAGCAGTACTTC. Its protein is CASSQDWDLPYEQYF. The chain employs TRBV4-1 and TRBJ2-7; the D gene could be TRBD1 or TRBD2 (5 bases each). V shed 0 bases and J shed 2 bases, with 11 bases lying between them. This CDR3 region has 15 residues. The V gene's germline CDR1 is MGHRA and CDR2 YSYEKL.

This clonotype was observed at least ten times. This sequence joins TRBV20-1 and TRBJ1-1; possibly TRBD1 for D (5 bases). V lost 4 bases, J lost 1 base, and 10 bases lay in between. The CDR3 is made up of 13 amino acids. The germline V gene encodes CDR1 DFQATT and CDR2 SNEGSKA (reference sequence). CDR3 DNA: TGCAGTGCTACGGGGACTGGGAACACTGAAGCTTTCTTT. This gives the protein CSATGTGNTEAFF.

This clonotype was seen ten or more times. The rearrangement joins TRBV7-9 to TRBJ2-5; 7 bases are a match to TRBD1. This CDR3 is built from 20 residues. The trim removed 3 bases at V and 2 bases at J, leaving 21 bases unmatched. The V gene's germline CDR1 is SEHNR and CDR2 FQNEAQ (reference sequence). The CDR3 DNA is TGTGCCAGCAGCTTCCTTTACGGACGGAGTCCGACAGGGAATCAAGAGACCCAGTACTTC. Translated: CASSFLYGRSPTGNQETQYF.

The chain combines TRBV12-3 or TRBV12-4 with TRBJ2-1; TRBD2 matches 10 bases. V was pared by 7 bases and J by 4 bases, with 13 bases of the junction left unmatched. The CDR3 covers 17 residues. CDR3 nucleotide sequence: TGTGCCAGCACCAAAACTAGCGGGGACACAATTTACAATGAGCAGTTCTTC. Its protein is CASTKTSGDTIYNEQFF.

This clonotype was counted only a few times. V is TRBV11-3 and J is TRBJ2-1; D call uncertain. With 3 bases removed from V and 6 bases from J, the gap between germline ends came to 9 bases. Germline V lookup: CDR1 SGHNT, CDR2 YENEEA. This CDR3 contains 13 residues. CDR3 loop: CASSFGNTNEQFF. The CDR3 DNA reads TGTGCCAGCAGCTTCGGCAACACCAATGAGCAGTTCTTC.

This clonotype has at least ten counts. The V call is TRBV28, the J call TRBJ2-7; TRBD2 aligns across 7 bases. The CDR3 loop spans 14 amino acids. V lost 5 bases and J lost 3; bases outside the gene matches: 7. CDR1 and CDR2 from the germline V gene are MDHEN and SYDVKM. The CDR3 here is CASSLGGSVYEQYF. DNA of the CDR3: TGTGCCAGCAGTCTGGGCGGGAGTGTCTACGAGCAGTACTTC.

This clonotype was seen ten or more times. This chain uses TRBV20-1 with TRBJ2-7; D ambiguous. Germline CDR1 DFQATT, CDR2 SNEGSKA (reference sequence). The CDR3 runs 13 residues. Between the trimmed V and J ends, which lost 0 bases and 7 bases, there was a span of 13 bases. The chain's CDR3 is CSARDGSGREQYF. CDR3 DNA sequence: TGCAGTGCTAGAGATGGGTCAGGCCGAGAGCAGTACTTC.

This clonotype has a count of ten or more. The chain joins TRBV4-1 to TRBJ2-7, with a possible D match to TRBD2 (6 bases). The CDR3 has 14 residues. Germline lookup yields CDR1 MGHRA and CDR2 YSYEKL. V lost 0 bases and J lost 1, with 7 bases in between. The CDR3 is CASSQETSSYEQYF. The CDR3 nucleotides are TGCGCCAGCAGCCAAGAGACTAGTTCCTACGAGCAGTACTTC.

This clonotype was recorded many times. The J gene is TRBJ1-6, the V gene TRBV27; weak D call: TRBD1 (6 bases). The CDR3 consists of 14 residues. The V gene's germline CDR1 is MNHEY and CDR2 SMNVEV (reference sequence). V gave up 5 bases and J gave up 7 bases, with 12 bases separating them. DNA of the CDR3: TGTGCCAGCAGTGCGATAACAGGGAATTCACCCCTCCACTTT. This translates into CASSAITGNSPLHF.

This clonotype has ten or more counts. This chain joins TRBV18 and TRBJ2-1, with no clear D. This CDR3 has 13 amino acids. CDR1 KGHSH and CDR2 LQKENI come from the germline V gene. V lost 2 bases and J 3 bases, leaving 5 bases between the germline ends. The DNA for the CDR3 is TGTGCCAGCTCACCAGGGAACTACAATGAGCAGTTCTTC. It specifies CASSPGNYNEQFF. Filled out from reference TRBV18 and TRBJ2-1, the complete variable domain reads NAGVMQNPRHLVRRRGQEARLRCSPMKGHSHVYWYRQLPEEGLKFMVYLQKENIIDESGMPKERFSAEFPKEGPSILRIQQVVRGDSAAYFCASSPGNYNEQFFGPGTRLTVL.

The V call is TRBV27, the J call TRBJ2-2, with 7 bases that match TRBD1. Germline V gene lookup returns CDR1 MNHEY and CDR2 SMNVEV (reference sequence). The CDR3 has 14 residues. The V gene end was trimmed by 6 bases and the J gene end by 9 bases; junction bases not matched to a gene: 10. The CDR3 spells CASSTTGAERELFF. DNA for the CDR3: TGTGCCAGCAGCACCACAGGGGCGGAGAGGGAGCTGTTTTTT.

The V and J genes are TRBV20-1 and TRBJ2-3; 7 bases line up with TRBD2. Losses at the gene ends were 2 bases for V and 0 bases for J; bases not matched to a gene: 8. This CDR3 spans 16 amino acids. Germline assignment: CDR1 DFQATT and CDR2 SNEGSKA (reference sequence). CDR3 sequence (DNA): TGCAGTGCTAGAACTACGTGGGGAGGGAGCACAGATACGCAGTATTTT. This codes for CSARTTWGGSTDTQYF.

This clonotype was seen many times. The rearrangement uses TRBV10-3 and TRBJ2-7; the match to TRBD2 covers 8 bases. The germline V gene has CDR1 ENHRY and CDR2 SYGVKD. The CDR3 runs to 11 residues. Trimming took 10 bases from V and 3 from J; bases not matched to a gene: 2. Written as DNA, the CDR3 is TGTGCCACGGGGGGGAACTACGAGCAGTACTTC. It yields the protein CATGGNYEQYF.

This clonotype showed up just a few times. V is TRBV20-1 and J is TRBJ2-5, with 10 bases that match TRBD1. Losses at the gene ends were 4 bases for V and 5 bases for J; bases not matched to a gene: 7. The length of the CDR3 is 14 residues. Germline CDR1 DFQATT, CDR2 SNEGSKA (reference sequence). The CDR3 region is CSATRDRGVETQYF. Here the CDR3 DNA reads TGCAGTGCTACCCGGGACAGGGGCGTCGAGACCCAGTACTTC.

This clonotype occurred many times. The rearrangement joins TRBV18 to TRBJ2-1, with D uncertain. CDR1 and CDR2 (germline): KGHSH, LQKENI. The CDR3 is 15 residues long. V lost 2 bases and J 9 bases, leaving 17 bases between the germline ends. The CDR3 coding sequence is TGTGCCAGCTCACCATTAGAAGCGTTAGAAGGTGAGCAGTTCTTC. As protein: CASSPLEALEGEQFF. The whole variable domain, remainder taken from reference TRBV18 and TRBJ2-1, is NAGVMQNPRHLVRRRGQEARLRCSPMKGHSHVYWYRQLPEEGLKFMVYLQKENIIDESGMPKERFSAEFPKEGPSILRIQQVVRGDSAAYFCASSPLEALEGEQFFGPGTRLTVL.

In this sample, this clonotype turned up many times. The V call is TRBV5-1, the J call TRBJ2-3; D gene uncertain. The CDR3 has 12 residues. In germline, CDR1 is SGHRS, CDR2 YFSETQ. The V gene lost 1 base and the J gene lost 3 bases, with 3 bases spanning the gap. Written as DNA, the CDR3 is TGCGCCAGCAGCTTGACAACAGATACGCAGTATTTT. It codes for CASSLTTDTQYF.

Within the sample, this clonotype is medium-sized. The chain has TRBV19 and TRBJ2-7, with D possibly TRBD1 on 5 matching bases. Germline CDR1 and CDR2: LNHDA and SQIVND (reference sequence). V was pared by 3 bases and J by 3 bases, with 9 bases between. The CDR3 runs to 13 residues. CDR3 sequence reads: CASSMTDSYEQYF. The CDR3, as DNA: TGTGCCAGTAGTATGACCGACAGCTACGAGCAGTACTTC.